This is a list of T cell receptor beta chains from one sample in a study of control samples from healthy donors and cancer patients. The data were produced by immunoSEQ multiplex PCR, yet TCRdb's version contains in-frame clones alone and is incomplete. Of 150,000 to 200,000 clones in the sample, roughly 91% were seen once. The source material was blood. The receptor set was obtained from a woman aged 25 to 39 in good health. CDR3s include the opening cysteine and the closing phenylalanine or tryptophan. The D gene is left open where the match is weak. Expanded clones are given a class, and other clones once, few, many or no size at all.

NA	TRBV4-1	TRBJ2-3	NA	CASSQVRDTQYF	TGCGCCAGCAGCCAAGTCAGAGATACGCAGTATTTT
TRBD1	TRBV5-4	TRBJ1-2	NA	CASSLRGGDYGYTF	TGTGCCAGCAGCTTGAGAGGGGGCGACTATGGCTACACCTTC
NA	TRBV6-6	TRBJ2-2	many	CASSYSGTSTGELFF	TGTGCCAGCAGTTACTCGGGCACCTCCACCGGGGAGCTGTTTTTT
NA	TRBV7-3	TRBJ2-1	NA	CASSLMGWGSSYNEQFF	TGTGCCAGCAGCTTAATGGGGTGGGGAAGCTCCTACAATGAGCAGTTCTTC
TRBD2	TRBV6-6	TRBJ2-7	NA	CASSYGTSGGGEQYF	TGTGCCAGCAGTTACGGGACTAGCGGGGGAGGCGAGCAGTACTTC
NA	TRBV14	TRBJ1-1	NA	CASSQLWGEGTEAFF	TGTGCCAGCAGCCAACTGTGGGGGGAGGGCACTGAAGCTTTCTTT
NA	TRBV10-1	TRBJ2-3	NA	CASSETGYATDTQYF	TGCGCCAGCAGTGAGACGGGTTACGCTACAGATACGCAGTATTTT
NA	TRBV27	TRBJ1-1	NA	CASTGVGTEAFF	TGTGCCAGCACAGGGGTAGGGACTGAAGCTTTCTTT
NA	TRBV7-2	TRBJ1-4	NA	CASSSAGHLKLFF	TGTGCCAGCAGCTCCGCCGGACATTTAAAACTGTTTTTT
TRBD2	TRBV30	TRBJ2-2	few	CAWTSGRETGELFF	TGTGCCTGGACTAGCGGGAGGGAGACCGGGGAGCTGTTTTTT
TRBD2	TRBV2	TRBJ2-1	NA	CASSETSGYEQFF	TGTGCCAGCAGTGAAACTAGCGGATATGAGCAGTTCTTC
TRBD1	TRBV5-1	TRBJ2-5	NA	CASSFKGAWETQYF	TGCGCCAGCAGCTTCAAGGGGGCGTGGGAGACCCAGTACTTC
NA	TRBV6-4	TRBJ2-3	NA	CASSVGDPDTQYF	TGTGCCAGCAGTGTCGGGGACCCAGATACGCAGTATTTT
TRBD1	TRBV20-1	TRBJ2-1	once	CSVTGGDEQFF	TGCAGTGTTACAGGGGGCGATGAGCAGTTCTTC
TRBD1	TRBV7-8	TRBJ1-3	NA	CASSGGQASGNTIYF	TGTGCCAGCAGCGGGGGACAGGCCTCTGGAAACACCATATATTTT
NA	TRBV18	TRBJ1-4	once	CASSPPRATNEKLFF	TGTGCCAGCTCACCACCCAGGGCAACTAATGAAAAACTGTTTTTT